This T cell receptor beta chain was recorded in a study of T-cell reconstitution after alpha-beta-depleted transplantation in children. Study-wide results and limits: Reportedly, only several hundred clones from non-depleted graft cells drove alpha-beta T-cell counts at about two months. A year post-transplant, T-cell counts and diversity derived mostly from newly produced T cells.

TCRbeta library preparation incorporated unique molecular identifiers. TCRdb redid the calling of the PCR reads with MiXCR, one entry per CDR3 protein. Here the sample spans approximately 980,000 distinct CDR3 sequences, less than 30% being singletons. The sample holds a few counts of this clonotype. Its antigen is still unknown. CDR1 is SGDLS, CDR2 YYNGEE, per germline. Trimming stripped 1 base from V and 3 bases from J, with 14 bases between. This CDR3 has 16 residues. The specimen comprised PBMCs, mostly from graft donor cells, sampled 360 days after TCRalphabeta/CD19-depleted stem cell transplant. The chain couples TRBV9 to TRBJ2-1, with TRBD2 as a possible D gene (7 bases). The receptor was derived from a boy in the first two years of life who had a stem cell transplant for SCID, so the T cells may come from the graft donor. The CDR3 reads CASSVLGGGGYNEQFF. For the CDR3, the DNA is TGTGCCAGCAGCGTATTAGGAGGGGGGGGCTACAATGAGCAGTTCTTC.